These 18 T cell receptor beta chains came from one sample sequenced in a study of blood T cell repertoires in COVID-19. Assay used: immunoSEQ multiplex PCR; TCRdb lists only in-frame clones, some missing. The sample includes about 150,000 clones, roughly 80% of them seen just once. Sequenced: peripheral blood. The receptors shown here come from a man in his forties or fifties with active or convalescent COVID-19.

V gene TRBV30 combines with J gene TRBJ2-3, with 12 bases lining up with TRBD2. The V segment lost 3 bases and the J segment 6 bases; nucleotides outside the gene matches: 7. The germline gives CDR1 GTSNPN, CDR2 SVGIG (reference sequence). The length of the CDR3 is 15 residues. CDR3 coding DNA: TGTGCCTGGAGCGCTAGCGGGAGGGCCTTCGATACGCAGTATTTT. Translating gives CAWSASGRAFDTQYF.

The rearrangement links TRBV27 to TRBJ2-5; the match to TRBD2 covers 12 bases. J was trimmed by 4 bases and V by 5 bases; bases with no gene match: 5. CDR3 length equals 15 residues. Germline V gene data show CDR1 as MNHEY and CDR2 as SMNVEV (reference sequence). CDR3 DNA sequence: TGTGCCAGCAGTCCCCCGGGACTAGCGGGAGAGACCCAGTACTTC. Its protein product is CASSPPGLAGETQYF.

V is TRBV7-2 and J is TRBJ1-1; D call uncertain. Germline CDR1 and CDR2: SGHTA and FQGNSA. The CDR3 is made up of 13 amino acids. Trimming stripped 7 bases from V and 5 bases from J, with 14 bases between. The CDR3 nucleotides read TGTGCCAGCACTCTTAGCGAGGGAACTGAAGCTTTCTTT. Translating it yields CASTLSEGTEAFF. The full variable domain, its missing parts supplied by reference TRBV7-2 and TRBJ1-1, is GAGVSQSPSNKVTEKGKDVELRCDPISGHTALYWYRQSLGQGLEFLIYFQGNSAPDKSGLPSDRFSAERTGGSVSTLTIQRTQQEDSAVYLCASTLSEGTEAFFGQGTRLTVV.

V gene TRBV29-1 combines with J gene TRBJ2-5; D call uncertain. The CDR3 contains 12 residues. Trimming shortened V by 3 bases and J by 5 bases, and 10 bases separated the two germline ends. Germline values: CDR1 SQVTM, CDR2 ANQGSEA. The CDR3 sequence is CSVDRSRETQYF. CDR3 nucleotides: TGCAGCGTTGACCGATCTCGGGAGACCCAGTACTTC. Variable domain in full (rest from reference TRBV29-1 and TRBJ2-5): SAVISQKPSRDICQRGTSLTIQCQVDSQVTMMFWYRQQPGQSLTLIATANQGSEATYESGFVIDKFPISRPNLTFSTLTVSNMSPEDSSIYLCSVDRSRETQYFGPGTRLLVL.

The chain joins TRBV19 to TRBJ2-5, with 7 bases identical to TRBD2. The CDR3 sequence is 14 residues long. CDR1 and CDR2 from the germline V gene are LNHDA and SQIVND (reference sequence). J lost 5 bases, V lost 4 bases, and 7 bases had no gene match. CDR3: CASSTPGGLETQYF. CDR3 in DNA: TGTGCCAGTAGTACTCCGGGAGGACTGGAGACCCAGTACTTC.

This clone showed up just once. This chain joins TRBV19 and TRBJ1-5; D unresolved. Germline V lookup: CDR1 LNHDA, CDR2 SQIVND (reference sequence). The CDR3 contains 14 residues. Trimming removed 3 bases at V and 3 bases at J, with 9 bases between. The CDR3 DNA reads TGTGCCAGTAGTATTGGGGAGTCCAATCAGCCCCAGCATTTT. Its protein product is CASSIGESNQPQHF. Full variable domain (missing parts from reference TRBV19 and TRBJ1-5): DGGITQSPKYLFRKEGQNVTLSCEQNLNHDAMYWYRQDPGQGLRLIYYSQIVNDFQKGDIAEGYSVSREKKESFPLTVTSAQKNPTAFYLCASSIGESNQPQHFGDGTRLSIL.

CDR3 DNA sequence: TGTGCCAGCAGCTTAGGCGTCGGGGGGTCGGTGAACACTGAAGCTTTCTTT. Amino acids: CASSLGVGGSVNTEAFF. V gene TRBV7-9 combines with J gene TRBJ1-1, with D maybe TRBD1 (5 bases). The length of the CDR3 is 17 residues. Germline values: CDR1 SEHNR, CDR2 FQNEAQ (reference sequence). V was pared by 1 base and J by 0 bases, with 15 bases between.

The V call is TRBV5-1, the J call TRBJ1-1; perhaps TRBD1 as D (5 bases). Trimming took off 3 bases at V and 3 bases at J, with 12 bases between the two ends. CDR1 and CDR2 from the germline V gene are SGHRS and YFSETQ. The CDR3 has 14 amino acids. The CDR3 loop is CASSSRVLDTEAFF. The CDR3 nucleotides are TGCGCCAGCAGCTCCAGGGTATTGGACACTGAAGCTTTCTTT.

The chain couples TRBV5-1 to TRBJ2-7, with a tentative D call TRBD2 (6 bases). The V end lost 1 base, the J end lost 0 bases, and 23 bases lay between the germline ends. Germline V gene data show CDR1 as SGHRS and CDR2 as YFSETQ. The CDR3 extends over 19 amino acids. The CDR3 sequence is CASSLRERRPSARSYEQYF. As DNA, the CDR3 is TGCGCCAGCAGCTTGAGGGAGCGGCGACCTAGCGCCCGCTCCTACGAGCAGTACTTC.

This sequence joins TRBV30 and TRBJ2-5; the match to TRBD2 covers 9 bases. V shed 5 bases, J shed 2 bases, and the junction held 12 bases outside the gene matches. Germline assignment: CDR1 GTSNPN and CDR2 SVGIG (reference sequence). This CDR3 is 16 amino acids long. The CDR3 here is CAWALGLANPQETQYF. The CDR3 DNA reads as TGTGCCTGGGCATTGGGACTAGCTAATCCACAAGAGACCCAGTACTTC.

In this sample, this clone turned up many times. This CDR3 reads CASRDIQETQYF. DNA for the CDR3: TGTGCCAGCCGGGACATACAAGAGACCCAGTACTTC. J is TRBJ2-5 and V is TRBV28, with a weak D call TRBD1 (6 bases). Germline CDR1 and CDR2: MDHEN and SYDVKM. The CDR3 has 12 residues. The V end was cut by 8 bases, the J end by 2 bases, with 9 bases between. Full variable domain (rest looked up from reference TRBV28 and TRBJ2-5): DVKVTQSSRYLVKRTGEKVFLECVQDMDHENMFWYRQDPGLGLRLIYFSYDVKMKEKGDIPEGYSVSREKKERFSLILESASTNQTSMYLCASRDIQETQYFGPGTRLLVL.

This chain connects TRBV4-2 to TRBJ1-2, with D perhaps matching TRBD1 (5 bases). The CDR3 contains 15 residues. Germline lookup yields CDR1 LGHNA and CDR2 YNFKEQ. With 0 bases removed from V and 6 bases from J, the gap between germline ends came to 14 bases. The CDR3 loop is CASSQDWGGGDGYTF. CDR3 coding DNA: TGTGCCAGCAGCCAAGATTGGGGCGGAGGGGATGGCTACACCTTC.

This clone has a single count. The rearrangement joins TRBV6-5 to TRBJ1-4; 9 nucleotides line up with TRBD1. CDR1 is MNHEY, CDR2 SVGAGI, per germline. With 5 bases clipped from V and 5 bases from J, the junction kept 6 bases outside the gene matches. The CDR3 length is 15 residues. The DNA for the CDR3 is TGTGCCAGCAGTCCTCAGACAGGGGGAAATGAAAAACTGTTTTTT. The encoded protein is CASSPQTGGNEKLFF.

The rearrangement links TRBV14 to TRBJ1-4; 11 bases are shared with TRBD1. The CDR3 totals 16 residues. Per the germline V gene, CDR1 is SGHDN and CDR2 is FVKESK. V shed 2 bases and J 7 bases; nucleotides not matched to a gene: 6. CDR3 DNA sequence: TGTGCCAGCAGCCAAAGGACAGGGGGCATGGTTGAAAAACTGTTTTTT. Residues: CASSQRTGGMVEKLFF.

The V call is TRBV27, the J call TRBJ2-2; no clear D. Between the trimmed V and J ends, which lost 6 bases and 3 bases, there was a span of 5 bases. Per germline, CDR1 MNHEY and CDR2 SMNVEV (reference sequence). The CDR3 extends over 12 amino acids. The CDR3 sequence is CASSNYTGELFF. In DNA form, the CDR3 reads TGTGCCAGCAGCAACTACACCGGGGAGCTGTTTTTT.

The table lists this clone with a count of one. This chain links TRBV12-3 or TRBV12-4 with TRBJ2-7; TRBD2 might be the D (6 bases). The CDR3 runs 12 residues. V was trimmed by 6 bases and J by 9 bases, leaving 15 bases between them. DNA of the CDR3: TGTGCCAGCAGCTTGGATCGAGCGGGGCAGTACTTC. It is translated as CASSLDRAGQYF.

About this clone itself: Other DNA sequences in this specimen translate into the identical CDR3. The chain uses TRBV29-1 and TRBJ2-2; 13 bases map to TRBD2. The CDR3 sequence is 15 residues long. Unmatched junction bases numbered 7, after V lost 7 bases and J lost 5 bases. Per the germline V gene, CDR1 is SQVTM and CDR2 is ANQGSEA. The CDR3 DNA sequence: TGCAGCGCTCGGACTAGCGGGAGTGGGACCGGGGAGCTGTTTTTT. Protein sequence: CSARTSGSGTGELFF.

The J gene is TRBJ2-5, the V gene TRBV19, with 8 bases fitting TRBD1. V was clipped by 4 bases and J by 2 bases; unmatched bases: 3. Germline V gene lookup returns CDR1 LNHDA and CDR2 SQIVND (reference sequence). The CDR3 covers 14 residues. The CDR3 loop is CASSTTGVQETQYF. The CDR3 nucleotides read TGTGCCAGTAGTACGACAGGGGTTCAAGAGACCCAGTACTTC.